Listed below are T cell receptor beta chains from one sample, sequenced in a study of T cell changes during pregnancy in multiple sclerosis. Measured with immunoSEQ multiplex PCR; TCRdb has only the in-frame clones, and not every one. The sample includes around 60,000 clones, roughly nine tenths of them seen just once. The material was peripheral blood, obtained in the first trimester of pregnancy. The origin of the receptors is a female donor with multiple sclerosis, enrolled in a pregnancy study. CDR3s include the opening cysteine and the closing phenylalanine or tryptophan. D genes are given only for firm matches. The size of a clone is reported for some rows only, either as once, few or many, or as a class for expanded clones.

CASRDPGQLKNTEAFF TGTGCCAGCAGAGATCCGGGACAGCTTAAGAACACTGAAGCTTTCTTT TRBV2 TRBD1 - TRBJ1-1
CASSLGGNGELFF TGTGCCAGCAGTCTAGGGGGCAACGGGGAGCTGTTTTTT TRBV27 TRBD1 - TRBJ2-2
CAISEGGDGETQYF TGTGCCATCAGTGAAGGAGGAGACGGAGAGACCCAGTACTTC TRBV10-3 - - TRBJ2-5
CASSLDLQGAGTQYF TGTGCCAGCAGCTTAGACCTCCAGGGGGCAGGTACGCAGTATTTT TRBV7-8 TRBD1 - TRBJ2-3
CASSPGGGQQYGYTF TGCGCCAGCAGCCCGGGCGGGGGGCAGCAGTATGGCTACACCTTC TRBV5-1 - - TRBJ1-2
CSVGFSGANVLTF TGCAGCGTTGGATTTAGTGGGGCCAACGTCCTGACTTTC TRBV29-1 - - TRBJ2-6
CAWDRDRVGEQYF TGTGCCTGGGACCGGGACAGGGTTGGCGAGCAGTACTTC TRBV30 TRBD1 - TRBJ2-7
CASSAPPGGRDSYEQYF TGTGCCAGCAGCGCTCCTCCGGGCGGGAGGGACTCCTACGAGCAGTACTTC TRBV7-9 TRBD2 - TRBJ2-7
CASSSLTANTGELFF TGCGCCAGCAGCTCCCTGACAGCGAACACCGGGGAGCTGTTTTTT TRBV5-1 - - TRBJ2-2
CASSPFSQGIGELFF TGTGCCAGCTCACCATTTTCACAGGGAATAGGGGAGCTGTTTTTT TRBV18 - once TRBJ2-2
CASSPGQGSYEQYF TGCGCCAGCAGCCCTGGACAGGGGAGCTACGAGCAGTACTTC TRBV5-1 TRBD1 - TRBJ2-7
CASSLEATNEKLFF TGCGCCAGCAGTTTAGAGGCAACTAATGAAAAACTGTTTTTT TRBV5-1 - - TRBJ1-4
CASRGQGPGELFF TGTGCCAGTAGGGGACAGGGCCCCGGGGAGCTGTTTTTT TRBV19 TRBD1 - TRBJ2-2
CASSGQGGTDTQYF TGTGCCAGCAGTGGACAGGGGGGCACAGATACGCAGTATTTT TRBV2 TRBD1 - TRBJ2-3
CASRTGAVNEQYF TGTGCCAGCAGAACAGGGGCGGTCAACGAGCAGTACTTC TRBV27 TRBD1 - TRBJ2-7
CASSPVFRDTEAFF TGTGCCAGCTCCCCAGTTTTTCGGGACACTGAAGCTTTCTTT TRBV18 - - TRBJ1-1
CASSQVSLSPQYEQYF TGTGCCAGCAGCCAAGTCTCACTCTCACCCCAATACGAGCAGTACTTC TRBV4-2 - once TRBJ2-7
CASRRQGVGSYEQYF TGTGCCAGTAGGCGACAGGGAGTAGGCTCCTACGAGCAGTACTTC TRBV19 TRBD1 few TRBJ2-7
CASRGGWAGELFF TGTGCCAGCAGGGGGGGATGGGCCGGGGAGCTGTTTTTT TRBV2 - - TRBJ2-2
CASSDSQAGTGELFF TGTGCCAGCAGTGATTCCCAGGCGGGGACCGGGGAGCTGTTTTTT TRBV2 - - TRBJ2-2
CASSLVQLSSYEQYF TGTGCCAGCAGCTTGGTACAGCTTAGCTCCTACGAGCAGTACTTC TRBV5-6 - - TRBJ2-7
CASSLGYGDRARADTQYF TGTGCCAGCAGCTTAGGATACGGGGACAGGGCGCGAGCAGATACGCAGTATTTT TRBV11-2 TRBD1 - TRBJ2-3
CASSLTVPGQYTGELFF TGCGCCAGCAGCCTCACCGTGCCGGGACAATACACCGGGGAGCTGTTTTTT TRBV5-1 - - TRBJ2-2
CATSRGQGATDTQYF TGTGCCACCAGCAGGGGACAGGGGGCTACAGATACGCAGTATTTT TRBV15 TRBD1 - TRBJ2-3
CASSLDPIRARGYTF TGTGCCAGCAGCTTAGACCCGATCCGAGCTCGGGGCTACACCTTC TRBV11-2 - - TRBJ1-2
CASSLGLAGVSYEQYF TGTGCCAGCAGCTTGGGACTAGCGGGAGTATCCTACGAGCAGTACTTC TRBV5-4 TRBD2 - TRBJ2-7
CASSVTGGYEQYF TGTGCCAGTAGTGTCACAGGGGGTTACGAGCAGTACTTC TRBV19 TRBD1 - TRBJ2-7
CASSLAGGRSHEQYF TGTGCCAGCAGCCTCGCGGGAGGGCGTAGTCACGAGCAGTACTTC TRBV13 TRBD2 - TRBJ2-7
CASGLVPFDKLYNEQFF TGTGCTAGTGGTTTGGTCCCCTTCGACAAGTTATACAATGAGCAGTTCTTC TRBV12-5 - - TRBJ2-1
CASSYSIYGQTYEQYF TGTGCCAGCAGTTACTCGATTTACGGACAGACCTACGAGCAGTACTTC TRBV6-5 - - TRBJ2-7
CASSYRQGYGYTF TGTGCCAGCAGTTACAGGCAGGGGTATGGCTACACCTTC TRBV6-5 - - TRBJ1-2
CASRGGGTSPVNEQFF TGCGCCAGCAGGGGGGGCGGGACTAGCCCTGTCAATGAGCAGTTCTTC TRBV5-1 TRBD2 - TRBJ2-1
CAWSSEGGVYEQYF TGTGCCTGGAGTTCGGAGGGGGGGGTCTACGAGCAGTACTTC TRBV30 - - TRBJ2-7
CASSSSGTPTYEQYF TGTGCCAGCAGTTCCTCCGGGACACCGACCTACGAGCAGTACTTC TRBV27 - - TRBJ2-7
CASGLVQPSTPMNTEAFF TGTGCTAGTGGTTTGGTACAACCTTCAACGCCAATGAACACTGAAGCTTTCTTT TRBV12-5 - - TRBJ1-1